A selection of T cell receptor beta chains follows, all from one sample in a study of CD8+ T cells in alopecia areata. Clones were read by immunoSEQ multiplex PCR, and TCRdb kept only the in-frame ones, dropping some. The table lists fewer than 200,000 clones, approximately 56% of them singletons, with approximately 14% in the top ten. Sequencing was performed on CD4+ T cells sorted from blood, taken at week 0. All receptors derive from a human donor with alopecia areata. Each CDR3 is given with its conserved first and last residue. Fields, in order: clone size, J gene, V gene, CDR3 protein. Size is stated for part of the rows, as once, few or many counts, or as a class when the clone is expanded.

size: -; J: TRBJ1-2; V: TRBV6-5; CDR3: CASSYSLGNYGYTF
size: -; J: TRBJ2-5; V: TRBV12-5; CDR3: CASGLVLGTGVAQYF
size: -; J: TRBJ2-2; V: TRBV7-7; CDR3: CASSLGGGTGELFF
size: few; J: TRBJ2-7; V: TRBV29-1; CDR3: CSARGLSGRKDYEQYF
size: -; J: TRBJ1-1; V: TRBV5-1; CDR3: CASSRKTGAMNTEAFF
size: -; J: TRBJ2-1; V: TRBV18; CDR3: CASSPRGADEQFF
size: -; J: TRBJ2-2; V: TRBV25-1; CDR3: CASSAGTDNTGELFF
size: -; J: TRBJ1-1; V: TRBV7-2; CDR3: CASSRSTGNTEAFF
size: -; J: TRBJ1-2; V: TRBV29-1; CDR3: CSVLRQGANGYTF
size: few; J: TRBJ1-5; V: TRBV7-8; CDR3: CASSLGGGNQPQHF
size: -; J: TRBJ1-6; V: TRBV4-1; CDR3: CASSQEEGLGGSPLHF
size: -; J: TRBJ2-5; V: TRBV29-1; CDR3: CSVATGQETQYF
size: few; J: TRBJ2-5; V: TRBV30; CDR3: CATDRPGTGMGTQYF
size: few; J: TRBJ1-1; V: TRBV6-1; CDR3: CASRKKMNTEAFF
size: -; J: TRBJ2-3; V: TRBV7-9; CDR3: CASSLGLGHTDTQYF
size: -; J: TRBJ2-5; V: TRBV5-1; CDR3: CASSWGQYRETQYF
size: few; J: TRBJ1-1; V: TRBV29-1; CDR3: CSGTGHLNTEAFF
size: -; J: TRBJ2-5; V: TRBV29-1; CDR3: CSVVEETQYF
size: few; J: TRBJ2-3; V: TRBV29-1; CDR3: CSVGDRNTQYF
size: -; J: TRBJ1-1; V: TRBV2; CDR3: CASSRNTEAFF